The T cell receptor (beta chain) under discussion was sequenced for a study of blood T cell repertoires in COVID-19. Background on the study: Some COVID-19 samples were acute and others convalescent; all came from the United States, Italy and Spain. The cDNA or gDNA used as material had been derived from T cells, B-cell-depleted T cells, or PBMCs.

Source study methods: From reference gene primer amplification, estimates of nucleated cell counts were derived. Profiled with immunoSEQ multiplex PCR; TCRdb holds only in-frame clones, not every one. V and J calls and clone size come straight from that table; D and trimming were deduced from the DNA. The top ten hold approximately 3.5% of the sample, which has tens of thousands of clones, nearly 90% seen once. The CDR3 totals 15 residues. V gave up 0 bases and J gave up 8 bases; unmatched junction bases: 7. Germline V gives CDR1 SGHTA, CDR2 FQGNSA. The receptor's source is a man between 65 and 80 years old with acute or convalescent COVID-19. Specimen: peripheral blood. This rearrangement joins TRBV7-2 to TRBJ2-1; TRBD2 matches 7 bases. The DNA for the CDR3 is TGTGCCAGCAGCTTAGCTGGCGGGGGAGGCTATGAGCAGTTCTTC. As protein: CASSLAGGGGYEQFF. Using reference TRBV7-2 and TRBJ2-1 for the parts outside the CDR3, the full variable domain is GAGVSQSPSNKVTEKGKDVELRCDPISGHTALYWYRQSLGQGLEFLIYFQGNSAPDKSGLPSDRFSAERTGGSVSTLTIQRTQQEDSAVYLCASSLAGGGGYEQFFGPGTRLTVL.